One sample yielded the 29 T cell receptor beta chains listed below, sequenced in a study of T cell repertoires in cytomegalovirus infection. TCRdb re-called the reads with MiXCR, one entry per CDR3 protein. The sample includes about 920,000 distinct CDR3 sequences, 31% of them seen just once. Their antigens are not known. Sequencing used cultured CD8+ T cells from PBMCs, obtained from culture after CMV antigen stimulation. The receptors originated from a human donor in good health (CMV status not recorded). Some clones in this sample may be carry-over from other donors' samples.

This clonotype was seen only a few times. V usage is TRBV24-1 and J usage is TRBJ1-1; D is ambiguous. Germline V lookup: CDR1 KGHDR, CDR2 SFDVKD. This CDR3 comprises 13 residues. The germline V and J ends were trimmed by 5 bases and 4 bases, with 10 bases remaining between them. The CDR3 DNA sequence: TGTGCCACCAGTGTACCGGGTTCCACTGAAGCTTTCTTT. Translation gives CATSVPGSTEAFF.

The table lists this clonotype with many counts. The chain uses TRBV7-2 and TRBJ1-6; 7 bases are a match to TRBD1. The CDR3 extends over 17 amino acids. The V and J ends lost 5 bases and 0 bases, in that order; junction bases with no gene match: 7. Germline CDR1 and CDR2: SGHTA and FQGNSA. As DNA, the CDR3 is TGTGCCAGCAGCCTGGGGACAGAGAGCTCCTATAATTCACCCCTCCACTTT. Amino acids: CASSLGTESSYNSPLHF.

About this clonotype: One end of the junction fails to match germline, which may point to a read error. The rearrangement links TRBV12-5 to TRBJ2-7; TRBD1 agrees at 7 bases. Germline V lookup: CDR1 LGHNT, CDR2 FRNRAP. The length of the CDR3 is 11 residues. CDR3 sequence: CASGLPTGISF. The CDR3 DNA sequence: TGTGCTAGTGGTTTACCGACAGGGATTTCCTTC.

The chain recombines TRBV27 with TRBJ1-1, with 9 bases matching TRBD1. This CDR3 spans 13 amino acids. The V segment lost 3 bases and the J segment 7 bases; nucleotides outside the gene matches: 3. Germline V CDR1 and CDR2: MNHEY, SMNVEV (reference sequence). In DNA, the CDR3 is TGTGCCAGCAGTTTGAGACAGGGGGGTGAAGCTTTCTTT. Its protein is CASSLRQGGEAFF.

Of note for this clonotype: This could be a read error, since a much larger clone is one nucleotide away. The chain has TRBV7-2 and TRBJ1-1; weak D call: TRBD1 (5 bases). This CDR3 contains 15 residues. The germline CDR1 and CDR2 sequences are SGHTA and FQGNSA. CDR3 bases: TGTGCCAGCAGCTTATTTTTGCAGGGTAACACTGAAGCTCTCTTT. Translated, it gives CASSLFLQGNTEALF.

In its sample, this clonotype was seen once. The gene calls are TRBV5-7 and TRBJ2-7; 8 nucleotides agree with TRBD1. TRBV5-7 is an ORF, and what it does is uncertain. J gave up 7 bases and V 4 bases, and 10 bases lay outside the gene matches. This CDR3 contains 14 residues. The CDR3 spells CASSDRTGSGEQYV. The CDR3 DNA reads TGTGCCAGCAGCGACCGGACAGGGTCTGGGGAGCAGTACGTC.

The V gene is TRBV20-1, the J gene TRBJ2-3, with TRBD2 matching 12 bases. The V gene end was trimmed by 1 base and the J gene end by 2 bases; junction bases not matched to a gene: 10. Germline V lookup: CDR1 DFQATT, CDR2 SNEGSKA (reference sequence). This CDR3 contains 18 residues. CDR3 protein: CSARGHSLAGGPTDTQYF. In DNA, the CDR3 is TGCAGTGCTAGAGGCCACTCTCTAGCGGGGGGGCCCACAGATACGCAGTATTTT.

The chain carries TRBV15 and TRBJ1-6; D remains unclear. The length of the CDR3 is 15 residues. Trimming took 7 bases from V and 0 from J, leaving 10 bases between them. The V gene's germline CDR1 is LNHNV and CDR2 YYDKDF (reference sequence). CDR3 DNA: TGTGCCACCACCCTGGATAGCTCCTATAATTCACCCCTCCACTTT. It yields the protein CATTLDSSYNSPLHF.

This clonotype has at least ten counts. The rearrangement uses TRBV7-2 and TRBJ2-7, with D perhaps TRBD1 or TRBD2 (6 bases each). CDR1 is SGHTA and CDR2 is FQGNSA in the germline V gene. The V gene lost 1 base and the J gene lost 5 bases, with 15 bases spanning the gap. This CDR3 is built from 15 residues. The CDR3 nucleotides are TGTGCCAGCAGCTTAGGTCAGGGGAGGTTTGACGAGCAGTACTTC. This sequence encodes CASSLGQGRFDEQYF.

This clonotype was seen only a few times. The chain couples TRBV6-1 to TRBJ1-6; no firm D call. The germline V and J ends were trimmed by 5 bases and 8 bases, with 16 bases remaining between them. The CDR3 loop spans 15 amino acids. CDR1 and CDR2 from the germline V gene are MNHNS and SASEGT. Here the CDR3 reads CASSYHSGLDSPLHF. The CDR3 bases are TGTGCCAGCAGTTATCACTCTGGGCTGGATTCACCCCTCCACTTT.

V is TRBV9 and J is TRBJ1-1; D is unclear. Germline CDR1 reads SGDLS; CDR2 reads YYNGEE. This CDR3 spans 13 amino acids. V lost 2 bases and J 2 bases, leaving 7 bases between the germline ends. CDR3 sequence reads: CASSVPANTEAFF. The CDR3 DNA is TGTGCCAGCAGCGTCCCGGCAAACACTGAAGCTTTCTTT.

The chain joins TRBV6-5 to TRBJ2-1; D remains ambiguous. Germline values: CDR1 MNHEY, CDR2 SVGAGI. The ends were cut back, 6 bases at V and 7 bases at J, with 10 bases in the middle. This CDR3 contains 12 residues. The CDR3 DNA is TGTGCCAGCAGGAACAGTGAAAATGAGCAGTTCTTC. Its translation is CASRNSENEQFF.

This clonotype was seen only a few times. The chain carries TRBV27 and TRBJ1-6; D is perhaps TRBD1 (5 bases). With 0 bases removed from V and 0 bases from J, the gap between germline ends came to 9 bases. Germline lookup yields CDR1 MNHEY and CDR2 SMNVEV (reference sequence). This CDR3 has 17 residues. CDR3: CASSLSWGLSYNSPLHF. The CDR3 DNA reads TGTGCCAGCAGTTTATCATGGGGACTCTCCTATAATTCACCCCTCCACTTT.

V usage is TRBV7-6 and J usage is TRBJ2-7; 8 bases map to TRBD1. From germline, CDR1 is SGHVS and CDR2 FNYEAQ. Losses at the gene ends were 2 bases for V and 6 bases for J; bases not matched to a gene: 6. CDR3 length: 14 residues. Here the CDR3 DNA reads TGTGCCAGCAGCTTAACAGGGGGAGCCGCCGAGCAGTACTTC. It yields the protein CASSLTGGAAEQYF.

This clonotype was recorded at least ten times. The chain links TRBV11-1 to TRBJ2-1, with D possibly matching TRBD2 (6 bases). V gave up 0 bases and J gave up 0 bases, with 18 bases separating them. This CDR3 comprises 19 residues. In germline, CDR1 is SGHAT, CDR2 FQDESV (reference sequence). CDR3 sequence: CASSLASAGRLSSYNEQFF. The CDR3, as DNA: TGTGCCAGCAGCTTAGCGTCGGCGGGGCGACTGAGCTCCTACAATGAGCAGTTCTTC.

With respect to this clonotype: Lacking the conserved final phenylalanine or tryptophan, this CDR3 likely reflects a read error. CDR3 sequence reads: CASSTQLSPGGGRNTEAFS. The CDR3, as DNA: TGTGCCAGCAGTACTCAACTATCCCCCGGTGGGGGGAGGAACACTGAAGCTTTCTCT. The chain recombines TRBV6-2 or TRBV6-3 with TRBJ1-1; D is possibly TRBD1 (5 bases). Per the germline V gene, CDR1 is MNHEY and CDR2 is SVGEGT. V lost 5 bases, J lost 1 base, and 26 bases lay in between. This CDR3 spans 19 amino acids.

This clonotype was counted a few times. The chain joins TRBV6-1 to TRBJ2-1; TRBD1 aligns across 7 bases. The germline gives CDR1 MNHNS, CDR2 SASEGT. The V segment lost 6 bases and the J segment 3 bases; nucleotides outside the gene matches: 5. The CDR3 length is 14 residues. CDR3 DNA: TGTGCCAGCAGCCAACAGGGGAGCTACAATGAGCAGTTCTTC. Amino acid sequence: CASSQQGSYNEQFF.

This chain uses TRBV11-2 with TRBJ2-3; 7 bases map to TRBD2. The CDR3 has 15 residues. The germline gives CDR1 SGHAT, CDR2 FQNNGV. V shed 4 bases, J shed 1 base, and the junction held 5 bases outside the gene matches. The CDR3 DNA follows: TGTGCCAGCAGCTCCAGACTAGCACGCACAGATACGCAGTATTTT. It codes for CASSSRLARTDTQYF.

The chain carries TRBV5-4 and TRBJ2-3; 12 nucleotides agree with TRBD2. With 0 bases clipped from V and 5 bases from J, the junction kept 4 bases outside the gene matches. This CDR3 spans 16 amino acids. Germline values: CDR1 SGHNT, CDR2 YYREEE (reference sequence). The CDR3 region is CASSLGLAGDKDTQYF. The CDR3, as DNA: TGTGCCAGCAGCTTGGGACTAGCGGGGGATAAAGATACGCAGTATTTT.

The chain joins TRBV5-5 to TRBJ2-5, with 7 bases fitting TRBD2. The germline CDR1 and CDR2 sequences are SGHKS and YYEKEE (reference sequence). V was pared by 3 bases and J by 3 bases, with 8 bases of the junction left unmatched. The CDR3 consists of 15 residues. CDR3 amino acids: CASSSGTNGEETQYF. The CDR3, as DNA: TGTGCCAGCAGCTCCGGGACTAACGGGGAAGAGACCCAGTACTTC.

This clonotype was counted many times. The V call is TRBV7-8, the J call TRBJ1-1; possibly TRBD1 for D (6 bases). Germline-derived CDR1 and CDR2 are SGHVS and FQNEAQ. V was pared by 2 bases and J by 3 bases, with 13 bases between. There are 15 residues in the CDR3. CDR3 coding DNA: TGTGCCAGCAGCTTATTTTCTGGGGGCCACACTGAAGCTTTCTTT. Its protein is CASSLFSGGHTEAFF.

The V gene is TRBV7-6, the J gene TRBJ2-1; 9 nucleotides line up with TRBD1. Unmatched junction bases numbered 4, after V lost 1 base and J lost 6 bases. Germline CDR1 is SGHVS and CDR2 is FNYEAQ. The CDR3 length is 15 residues. The CDR3 region has the DNA TGTGCCAGCAGCTTAGAGACAGGGGGAGGCAATGAGCAGTTCTTC. Translating it yields CASSLETGGGNEQFF.

This clonotype was detected many times. This rearrangement joins TRBV7-6 to TRBJ2-5; D tentatively fits TRBD1 or TRBD2 (5 bases each). The CDR3 is 14 residues long. Deletions cut 6 bases from V and 0 bases from J, with 11 bases between. Germline V CDR1 and CDR2: SGHVS, FNYEAQ. The CDR3 region has the DNA TGTGCCAGCAGAGTAAGGGACGACCAAGAGACCCAGTACTTC. Translated: CASRVRDDQETQYF.

This clonotype was seen only a few times. The genes are TRBV4-1 and TRBJ2-1; 8 bases align to TRBD2. Germline loops: CDR1 MGHRA, CDR2 YSYEKL. There are 15 residues in the CDR3. The junction had 7 bases not matched to a gene; V was cut back by 0 bases and J by 9 bases. CDR3 sequence (DNA): TGCGCCAGCAGCCAAGAATCGCGGGGGGCAAGTGAGCAGTTCTTC. Its translation: CASSQESRGASEQFF.

This clonotype has only a few counts. V usage is TRBV4-1 and J usage is TRBJ1-1, with D maybe TRBD1 (5 bases). The V gene's germline CDR1 is MGHRA and CDR2 YSYEKL. The CDR3 consists of 13 residues. Trimming shortened V by 4 bases and J by 6 bases, and 12 bases separated the two germline ends. CDR3: CASSPEGEAEAFF. The CDR3 region has the DNA TGCGCCAGCAGCCCCGAAGGGGAGGCTGAAGCTTTCTTT.

On this clonotype itself: The CDR3 end shows no conserved phenylalanine or tryptophan, and so a read error is likely. J is TRBJ1-2 and V is TRBV20-1; no definite D call. Trimming pared 2 bases from V and 0 bases from J, leaving 10 bases between. From germline, CDR1 is DFQATT and CDR2 SNEGSKA (reference sequence). CDR3 length: 14 residues. CDR3 region: CSARHSRANYGYTS. CDR3 sequence (DNA): TGCAGTGCTAGACATTCAAGAGCTAACTATGGCTACACCTCC.

In the case of this clonotype: No conserved phenylalanine or tryptophan ends this CDR3, so it is likely a read error. The chain uses TRBV15 and TRBJ1-1, with D perhaps matching TRBD1 (6 bases). CDR1 is LNHNV, CDR2 YYDKDF, per germline (reference sequence). The CDR3 sequence is 17 residues long. V lost 0 bases and J 1 base, leaving 15 bases between the germline ends. In nucleotides, the CDR3 is TGTGCCACCAGCAGAGAATCGGGGGCGGTCGGGAACACTGAAGCTTTCTAT. This gives the protein CATSRESGAVGNTEAFY.

This chain uses TRBV2 with TRBJ2-1, with 9 nucleotides matching TRBD1. There are 13 residues in the CDR3. Germline V gene sequence: CDR1 SNHLY, CDR2 FYNNEI. The junction had 6 bases not matched to a gene; V was cut back by 7 bases and J by 8 bases. CDR3 DNA: TGTGCCAGCAAAAACAGGGGGCCCCATGAGCAGTTCTTC. It specifies CASKNRGPHEQFF.

There are a few counts of this clonotype. The rearrangement joins TRBV4-3 to TRBJ1-1; D call uncertain. Germline values: CDR1 LGHNA, CDR2 YSLEER. The length of the CDR3 is 14 residues. The germline V and J ends were trimmed by 4 bases and 0 bases, with 9 bases remaining between them. The CDR3 region has the DNA TGCGCCAGCAGCCGAAGTTCATTGAACACTGAAGCTTTCTTT. This translates into CASSRSSLNTEAFF.